This T cell receptor (beta chain) was recorded in a study of T cells in Graves' hyperthyroidism and ophthalmopathy. Overall study results and limits: Before onset, by a median of around six months, the model predicted ophthalmopathy.

The TCR beta CDR3 regions underwent amplification using RNA transcripts as the source. A set of HTBI primers served as the primers for a first-round RT-PCR of the TCR CDR3. TCRdb fed the multiplex PCR reads into MiXCR, producing one record per CDR3 protein. The sample records more than 100,000 distinct CDR3 sequences, less than 55% being singletons. This clonotype was detected ten times or more. Its antigen is unknown. The CDR3 is 13 amino acids. Trimming at V came to 4 bases and at J to 3 bases, leaving 1 base not matched to a gene. Germline CDR1 and CDR2: SGHRS and YFSETQ. Patients counted as stable if ophthalmopathy did not develop within 18 months.

The TCR sequence derives from a man aged 35 to 55 with Graves' hyperthyroidism. The sequenced sample was blood. V and J are TRBV5-1 and TRBJ1-1; TRBD1 aligns across 9 bases. CDR3 in amino acids: CASSRQGDTEAFF. DNA for the CDR3: TGCGCCAGCAGCCGACAGGGGGACACTGAAGCTTTCTTT.